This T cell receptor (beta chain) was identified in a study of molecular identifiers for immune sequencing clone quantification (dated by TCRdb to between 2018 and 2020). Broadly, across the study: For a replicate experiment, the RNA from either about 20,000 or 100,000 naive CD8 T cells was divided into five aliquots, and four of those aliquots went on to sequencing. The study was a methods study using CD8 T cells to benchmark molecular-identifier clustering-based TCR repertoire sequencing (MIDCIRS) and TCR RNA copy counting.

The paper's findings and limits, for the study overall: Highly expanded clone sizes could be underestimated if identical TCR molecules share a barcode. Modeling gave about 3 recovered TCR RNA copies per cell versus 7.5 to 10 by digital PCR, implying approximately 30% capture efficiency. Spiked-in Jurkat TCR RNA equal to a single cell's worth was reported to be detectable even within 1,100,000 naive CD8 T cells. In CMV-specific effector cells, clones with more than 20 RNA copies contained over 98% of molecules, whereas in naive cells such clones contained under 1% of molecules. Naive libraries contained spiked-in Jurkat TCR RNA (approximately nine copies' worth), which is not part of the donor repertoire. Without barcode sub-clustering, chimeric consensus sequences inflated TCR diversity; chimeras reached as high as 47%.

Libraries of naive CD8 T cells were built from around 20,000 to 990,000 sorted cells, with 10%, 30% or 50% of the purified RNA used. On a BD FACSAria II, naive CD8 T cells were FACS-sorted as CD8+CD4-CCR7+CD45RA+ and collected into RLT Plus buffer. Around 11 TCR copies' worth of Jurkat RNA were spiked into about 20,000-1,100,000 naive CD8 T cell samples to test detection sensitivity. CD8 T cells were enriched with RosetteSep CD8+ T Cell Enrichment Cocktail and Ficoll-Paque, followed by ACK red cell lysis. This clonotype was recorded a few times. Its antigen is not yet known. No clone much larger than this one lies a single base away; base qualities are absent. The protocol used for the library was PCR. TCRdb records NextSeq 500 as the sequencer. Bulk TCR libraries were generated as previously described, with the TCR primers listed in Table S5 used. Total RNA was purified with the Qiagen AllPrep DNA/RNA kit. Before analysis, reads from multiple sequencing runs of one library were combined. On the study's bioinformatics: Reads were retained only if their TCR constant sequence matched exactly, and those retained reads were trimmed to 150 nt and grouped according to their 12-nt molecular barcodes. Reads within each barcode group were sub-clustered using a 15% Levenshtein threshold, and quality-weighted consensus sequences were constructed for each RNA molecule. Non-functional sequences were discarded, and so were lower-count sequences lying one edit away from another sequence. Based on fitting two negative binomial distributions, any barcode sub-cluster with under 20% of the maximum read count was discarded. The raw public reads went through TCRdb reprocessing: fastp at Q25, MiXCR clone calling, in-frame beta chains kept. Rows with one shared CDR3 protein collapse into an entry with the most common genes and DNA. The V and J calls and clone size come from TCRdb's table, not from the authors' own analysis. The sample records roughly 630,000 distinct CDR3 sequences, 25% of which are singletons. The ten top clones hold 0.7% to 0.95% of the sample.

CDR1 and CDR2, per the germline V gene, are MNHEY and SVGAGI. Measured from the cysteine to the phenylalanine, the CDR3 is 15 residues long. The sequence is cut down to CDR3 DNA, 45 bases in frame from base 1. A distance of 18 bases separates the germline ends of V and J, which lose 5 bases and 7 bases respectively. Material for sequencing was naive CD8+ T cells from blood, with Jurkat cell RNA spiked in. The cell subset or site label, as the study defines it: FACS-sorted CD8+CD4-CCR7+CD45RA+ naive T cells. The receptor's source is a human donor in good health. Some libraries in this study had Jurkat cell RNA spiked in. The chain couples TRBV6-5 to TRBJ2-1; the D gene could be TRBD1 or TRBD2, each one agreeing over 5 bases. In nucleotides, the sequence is TGTGCCAGCAGTCACGGGGCTCCGGGTTATAATGAGCAGTTCTTC. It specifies CASSHGAPGYNEQFF.